Reported below is one T cell receptor beta chain. Its antigen is currently unknown. This entry comes from a study of cytomegalovirus exposure and HLA in healthy donors. Notes on the study in general: Among the CMV-associated chains, three were confirmed in vitro as specific for CMV antigens.

The CDR3 runs to 19 residues. Per the germline V gene, CDR1 is SGHNT and CDR2 is YENEEA. V lost 7 bases and J lost 4, with 26 bases in between. TCRdb's table, derived via immunoSEQ multiplex PCR, lists solely in-frame clones and lacks some. Of around 250,000 clones detected, 90% appear once; the ten largest clones hold under 0.4%. The specimen sequenced was PBMCs. The chain couples TRBV11-3 to TRBJ2-6, with no clear D. This clonotype was sampled from a woman under 30 in good health and CMV-seronegative. Here the CDR3 reads CASTLRIEASGPGANVLTF. The CDR3 nucleotides are TGTGCCAGCACCCTTAGGATAGAGGCGTCCGGCCCGGGGGCCAACGTCCTGACTTTC.